The 13 T cell receptor beta chains presented below share a single source sample, sequenced in a study of T-cell memory formation after mild COVID-19. TCRdb passed the 5' RACE reads through MiXCR, listing each CDR3 protein once. Of some 320,000 distinct CDR3 sequences in the sample, around an eighth were seen once. Sequenced: PBMCs or a T cell subset sorted from them (not recorded which). The receptors here all came from a man aged 18 to 30 who had mild COVID-19 (a few samples of this study predate the infection). Cell type and time point are not known.

In this sample, this clonotype turned up a few times. The genes are TRBV6-5 and TRBJ2-7; D not resolved. This CDR3 has 15 amino acids. Germline V lookup: CDR1 MNHEY, CDR2 SVGAGI. The V gene lost 0 bases and the J gene lost 2 bases, with 11 bases spanning the gap. CDR3 DNA sequence: TGTGCCAGCAGTTACTCGAAGTCCGGACCCTACGAGCAGTACGTC. Translating it yields CASSYSKSGPYEQYV.

A remark on this clonotype: It may be a read error: a sequence one base away is much more abundant. This chain joins TRBV6-5 and TRBJ2-5, with TRBD2 matching over 7 bases. Germline V gives CDR1 MNHEY, CDR2 SVGAGI. V dropped 7 bases and J dropped 6; count of bases not matched to a gene: 8. The CDR3 consists of 13 residues. CDR3 coding DNA: TGTGCCAGCATGACTGGGGGAGGGAAGACCCAGTACTTC. It specifies CASMTGGGKTQYF.

This clonotype has ten or more counts. The rearrangement uses TRBV7-2 and TRBJ2-3; D unclear. V lost 4 bases and J lost 7, with 6 bases in between. This CDR3 has 11 amino acids. The V gene's germline CDR1 is SGHTA and CDR2 FQGNSA. CDR3 sequence reads: CASSYYYTQYF. DNA for the CDR3: TGTGCCAGCAGCTATTACTATACGCAGTATTTT.

Ten or more counts support this clonotype. The V gene is TRBV12-3 or TRBV12-4, the J gene TRBJ2-7; D perhaps matches TRBD2 (6 bases). With 3 bases removed from V and 5 bases from J, the gap between germline ends came to 11 bases. This CDR3 region has 13 residues. The CDR3 nucleotides are TGTGCCAGCAGTTTGGGGGGTTACAACGAGCAGTACTTC. This sequence encodes CASSLGGYNEQYF.

The CDR3 region has the DNA TGTGCCAGCAGTTATTACAGGTCCTCTGGAAACACCATATATTTT. The encoded protein is CASSYYRSSGNTIYF. The V gene is TRBV12-3 or TRBV12-4, the J gene TRBJ1-3, with D perhaps matching TRBD1 (5 bases). V lost 4 bases to trimming and J lost 0 bases, with 10 bases between them. The CDR3 runs 15 residues.

This clonotype was counted at least ten times. This chain links TRBV5-4 with TRBJ2-1; 10 nucleotides match TRBD2. CDR3 size: 16 residues. Germline lookup yields CDR1 SGHNT and CDR2 YYREEE (reference sequence). V shed 4 bases and J 8 bases; nucleotides not matched to a gene: 12. CDR3 region: CASSLRGSGGADEQFF. CDR3 DNA sequence: TGTGCCAGCAGCCTTCGTGGAAGCGGGGGGGCAGATGAGCAGTTCTTC.

This chain uses TRBV7-9 with TRBJ2-7, with D hard to call. Looked up from germline, CDR1 is SEHNR and CDR2 is FQNEAQ (reference sequence). The CDR3 has 14 residues. Trimming removed 1 base from V and 4 bases from J, with 11 bases in between. The chain's CDR3 is CASSLGQVGYEQYF. The CDR3 DNA sequence: TGTGCCAGCAGCTTAGGTCAAGTCGGATACGAGCAGTACTTC.

About this clonotype itself: This sequence may be a read error, since a much larger clone differs from it by one base. This chain uses TRBV11-2 with TRBJ1-1; D possibly corresponds to TRBD1 (5 bases). The CDR3 has 15 amino acids. Trimming shortened V by 1 base and J by 0 bases, and 9 bases separated the two germline ends. Germline V gene data show CDR1 as SGHAT and CDR2 as FQNNGV. CDR3 residues: CASSLGDLMNTEAFF. CDR3 in DNA: TGTGCCAGCAGCTTAGGGGACCTCATGAACACTGAAGCTTTCTTT.

A remark on this clonotype: The CDR3 carries no conserved terminal phenylalanine or tryptophan, so it likely arises from a read error. This rearrangement joins TRBV18 to TRBJ2-7; D gene uncertain. This CDR3 contains 12 residues. Deletions cut 0 bases from V and 4 bases from J, with 4 bases between. The germline gives CDR1 KGHSH, CDR2 LQKENI. The DNA for the CDR3 is TGTGCCAGCTCACCACCGGGGTACGAGCAGTACTTA. It yields the protein CASSPPGYEQYL.

This clonotype was counted at least ten times. One end of the junction is discordant with germline, which a read error may explain. This chain links TRBV7-2 with TRBJ2-1; 7 bases are shared with TRBD1. Germline V lookup: CDR1 SGHTA, CDR2 FQGNSA. The CDR3 is 13 residues long. The CDR3 DNA reads as TGCGCCAGCAGCCCGGGACAGTACAATGAGCAGTTCTTC. Its protein product is CASSPGQYNEQFF. Based on the CDR3 plus reference TRBV7-2 and TRBJ2-1, the full variable domain is GAGVSQSPSNKVTEKGKDVELRCDPISGHTALYWYRQSLGQGLEFLIYFQGNSAPDKSGLPSDRFSAERTGGSVSTLTIQRTQQEDSAVYLCASSPGQYNEQFFGPGTRLTVL.

The chain couples TRBV10-2 to TRBJ1-1, with 7 bases identical to TRBD1. The germline V gene encodes CDR1 WSHSY and CDR2 SAAADI. V gave up 6 bases and J gave up 11 bases; unmatched junction bases: 6. The CDR3 has 11 residues. For the CDR3, the DNA is TGCGCCAGCAGAGACAGGGTAACGGCTTTCTTT. This sequence encodes CASRDRVTAFF.

The chain recombines TRBV15 with TRBJ2-5; D perhaps matches TRBD2 (6 bases). This CDR3 has 13 amino acids. Germline V gene lookup returns CDR1 LNHNV and CDR2 YYDKDF (reference sequence). V dropped 1 base and J dropped 5 bases, with 8 bases sitting between them. The CDR3 loop reads CATSRGGRETQYF. In DNA form, the CDR3 reads TGTGCCACCAGCAGAGGAGGGAGGGAGACCCAGTACTTC.

The table lists this clonotype with a few counts. V and J are TRBV7-2 and TRBJ2-7; 8 bases are shared with TRBD2. Unmatched junction bases numbered 14, after V lost 3 bases and J lost 4 bases. CDR1 and CDR2 (germline): SGHTA, FQGNSA. This CDR3 has 17 residues. The CDR3 region has the DNA TGTGCCAGCAGCTTTTGGACCCCTAGCGGGCGATCTTACGAGCAGTACTTC. The encoded protein is CASSFWTPSGRSYEQYF.